The 24 T cell receptor beta chains below come from one sample, sequenced in a study of metastatic and nonmetastatic thyroid tumors. The entire patient cohort was treatment-naive prior to thyroid surgery. With MiXCR, TCRdb called clones anew from the PCR reads. The sample consists of 17,000 or so clones, roughly 27% of them appearing once. The specimen was adjacent normal tissue. These receptors came from a female donor with papillary thyroid cancer or a benign thyroid nodule (not recorded which). Some clones in this sample may be carry-over from other donors' samples.

This clone was seen only a few times. The chain couples TRBV29-1 to TRBJ1-2; D remains unclear. V gave up 7 bases and J gave up 3 bases, with 9 bases separating them. CDR3 length: 11 amino acids. CDR1 and CDR2 from the germline V gene are SQVTM and ANQGSEA. The CDR3 DNA sequence: TGCAGCGGCCTGGAGGACTATGGCTACACCTTC. Translated, it gives CSGLEDYGYTF.

The genes are TRBV27 and TRBJ1-1; no firm D call. The CDR3 totals 14 residues. In germline, CDR1 is MNHEY, CDR2 SMNVEV (reference sequence). V was clipped by 5 bases and J by 6 bases, with 16 bases between them. The CDR3 protein is CASSPLWLEAEAFF. The CDR3, as DNA: TGTGCCAGCAGTCCCCTGTGGCTCGAAGCTGAAGCTTTCTTT.

The chain joins TRBV7-2 to TRBJ2-7, with TRBD1 matching over 7 bases. CDR1 is SGHTA, CDR2 FQGNSA, per germline. CDR3 size: 14 residues. V lost 5 bases to trimming and J lost 5 bases; unmatched junction nucleotides: 9. The CDR3 DNA is TGTGCCAGCAGCAATCGACAGGGAGCCGACGAGCAGTACTTC. Translation: CASSNRQGADEQYF.

This chain connects TRBV19 to TRBJ1-2, with a tentative D call TRBD1 (6 bases). With 2 bases removed from V and 8 bases from J, the gap between germline ends came to 12 bases. Germline lookup yields CDR1 LNHDA and CDR2 SQIVND (reference sequence). There are 13 residues in the CDR3. CDR3 nucleotide sequence: TGTGCCAGTAGTATACGGGCAGGGGAAGGCTACACCTTC. Protein sequence: CASSIRAGEGYTF.

This clone has only a few counts. J is TRBJ2-3 and V is TRBV6-1; D possibly corresponds to TRBD2 (6 bases). Looked up from germline, CDR1 is MNHNS and CDR2 is SASEGT. This CDR3 is built from 15 residues. The ends were cut back, 6 bases at V and 2 bases at J, with 15 bases in the middle. The CDR3 coding sequence is TGTGCCAGCAGGGAGGCGGGGTTCCACACAGATACGCAGTATTTT. This encodes CASREAGFHTDTQYF.

V usage is TRBV5-1 and J usage is TRBJ2-1; D not resolved. Germline assignment: CDR1 SGHRS and CDR2 YFSETQ. V was clipped by 0 bases and J by 0 bases, with 7 bases between them. This CDR3 is 15 amino acids long. Here the CDR3 DNA reads TGCGCCAGCAGCTTGGACACCAGCTCCTACAATGAGCAGTTCTTC. It specifies CASSLDTSSYNEQFF.

The chain has TRBV9 and TRBJ2-3; no clear D gene. Germline CDR1 SGDLS, CDR2 YYNGEE. The CDR3 totals 14 residues. Trimming removed 0 bases from V and 5 bases from J, with 10 bases in between. The CDR3 DNA reads as TGTGCCAGCAGCGTAGACATCCTGGAAGATACGCAGTATTTT. Protein: CASSVDILEDTQYF.

This clone was seen a few times. The rearrangement links TRBV4-1 to TRBJ1-2, with D tentatively TRBD1 (6 bases). CDR3 length: 14 amino acids. V lost 3 bases, J lost 8 bases, and 16 bases lay in between. Germline V lookup: CDR1 MGHRA, CDR2 YSYEKL. The CDR3 is CASSQVGGAKGYTF. The CDR3 nucleotides read TGCGCCAGCAGCCAGGTGGGGGGCGCGAAAGGCTACACCTTC.

The rearrangement joins TRBV12-3 or TRBV12-4 to TRBJ1-2, with D perhaps matching TRBD1 (5 bases). The V end was cut by 3 bases, the J end by 0 bases, with 8 bases between. This CDR3 is built from 14 residues. CDR3 region: CASSFDRSNYGYTF. The CDR3 DNA follows: TGTGCCAGCAGTTTTGACAGATCTAACTATGGCTACACCTTC.

The chain couples TRBV20-1 to TRBJ1-1, with D hard to call. V lost 3 bases, J lost 10 bases, and 15 bases lay in between. The CDR3 length is 12 residues. Germline assignment: CDR1 DFQATT and CDR2 SNEGSKA (reference sequence). The DNA of the CDR3 is TGCAGTGCTAGGACCCCCGACCCCGGAGCTTTCTTT. This gives the protein CSARTPDPGAFF.

A remark on this clone: The sample has other DNA sequences that encode this CDR3 too. V is TRBV24-1 and J is TRBJ2-2; perhaps D is TRBD1 or TRBD2 (5 bases each). The V end was cut by 5 bases, the J end by 4 bases, with 10 bases between. The CDR3 runs to 14 residues. Germline V gene sequence: CDR1 KGHDR, CDR2 SFDVKD. In nucleotides, the CDR3 is TGTGCCACCAGTGGGTCCGGGACCACCGGGGAGCTGTTTTTT. This gives the protein CATSGSGTTGELFF.

This clone was recorded a few times. The chain carries TRBV6-5 and TRBJ2-1, with D possibly matching TRBD2 (7 bases). The ends were cut back, 5 bases at V and 0 bases at J, with 20 bases in the middle. This CDR3 has 18 amino acids. The V gene's germline CDR1 is MNHEY and CDR2 SVGAGI. Written as DNA, the CDR3 is TGTGCCAGCAGTCTCGCCGGGGGAGGGGGGGGCTCCTACAATGAGCAGTTCTTC. Encoded protein: CASSLAGGGGGSYNEQFF.

The chain combines TRBV11-2 with TRBJ1-2, with D possibly being TRBD1 (6 bases). V lost 5 bases to trimming and J lost 8 bases, with 18 bases between them. CDR3 length: 14 amino acids. Looked up from germline, CDR1 is SGHAT and CDR2 is FQNNGV. The CDR3 spells CASSQVGGAKGYTF. CDR3 coding DNA: TGTGCCAGCAGCCAGGTGGGGGGCGCGAAAGGCTACACCTTC.

V usage is TRBV20-1 and J usage is TRBJ1-3; D gene ambiguous. Germline assignment: CDR1 DFQATT and CDR2 SNEGSKA (reference sequence). With 3 bases removed from V and 2 bases from J, the gap between germline ends came to 14 bases. The CDR3 is 15 amino acids. CDR3 sequence (DNA): TGCAGTGCTAGGGCATACGGGATCCCTGGAAACACCATATATTTT. This gives the protein CSARAYGIPGNTIYF.

The gene calls are TRBV27 and TRBJ2-3; possible D gene TRBD1, 6 bases. There are 13 residues in the CDR3. The V end lost 5 bases, the J end lost 5 bases, and 11 bases lay between the germline ends. The V gene's germline CDR1 is MNHEY and CDR2 SMNVEV (reference sequence). CDR3 protein: CASSTGNGDTQYF. DNA of the CDR3: TGTGCCAGCAGTACAGGGAATGGAGATACGCAGTATTTT.

CDR3 DNA: TGTGCCAGCACCCCGATCGGGAGGGGGCACATGAACGAGCAGTACTTC. This sequence encodes CASTPIGRGHMNEQYF. The J gene is TRBJ2-7, the V gene TRBV11-2, with D possibly matching TRBD2 (8 bases). Germline assignment: CDR1 SGHAT and CDR2 FQNNGV. Trimming removed 7 bases at V and 5 bases at J, with 24 bases between. The CDR3 is 16 amino acids.

The chain links TRBV20-1 to TRBJ1-2, with 8 nucleotides matching TRBD1. CDR1 and CDR2 from the germline V gene are DFQATT and SNEGSKA (reference sequence). This CDR3 region has 13 residues. The junction had 7 bases not matched to a gene; V was cut back by 5 bases and J by 5 bases. The CDR3 is CSAVDRVRYGYTF. CDR3 DNA: TGCAGTGCTGTGGACAGGGTGCGATATGGCTACACCTTC.

The chain joins TRBV6-4 to TRBJ2-7; tentative D call: TRBD1 (6 bases). The V and J ends lost 5 bases and 1 base respectively, with 12 bases between them. The CDR3 covers 14 residues. In germline, CDR1 is MRHNA, CDR2 SNTAGT. As DNA, the CDR3 is TGTGCCAGCAGTTACCCGGACAGTTCCTACGAGCAGTACTTC. It codes for CASSYPDSSYEQYF.

The table lists this clone with a few counts. This chain uses TRBV12-3 or TRBV12-4 with TRBJ1-1, with D perhaps TRBD1 (6 bases). This CDR3 has 14 residues. The V end was cut by 5 bases, the J end by 1 base, with 11 bases between. The CDR3 protein is CASSLDSSNTEAFF. The CDR3 DNA reads TGTGCCAGCAGTCTGGACAGTTCGAACACTGAAGCTTTCTTT.

J is TRBJ2-1 and V is TRBV20-1; the D gene could be TRBD1 or TRBD2 (6 bases each). Germline-derived CDR1 and CDR2 are DFQATT and SNEGSKA (reference sequence). The CDR3 totals 14 residues. The germline V and J ends were trimmed by 4 bases and 3 bases, with 13 bases remaining between them. The CDR3 spells CSATTGADYNEQFF. In nucleotides, the CDR3 is TGCAGTGCTACTACGGGGGCAGACTACAATGAGCAGTTCTTC.

This clone was recorded a few times. The chain is built from TRBV11-1 and TRBJ2-7; D uncertain. Trimming pared 0 bases from V and 5 bases from J, leaving 2 bases between. The germline CDR1 and CDR2 sequences are SGHAT and FQDESV (reference sequence). This CDR3 region has 11 residues. The CDR3 loop reads CASSLAHEQYF. The CDR3 coding sequence is TGTGCCAGCAGCTTAGCCCACGAGCAGTACTTC. Complete variable domain (other parts from reference TRBV11-1 and TRBJ2-7): EAEVAQSPRYKITEKSQAVAFWCDPISGHATLYWYRQILGQGPELLVQFQDESVVDDSQLPKDRFSAERLKGVDSTLKIQPAELGDSAMYLCASSLAHEQYFGPGTRLTVT.

The chain is built from TRBV2 and TRBJ2-2; 8 bases align to TRBD2. With V trimmed by 5 bases and J by 1 base, 3 bases remained unmatched. The germline V gene encodes CDR1 SNHLY and CDR2 FYNNEI. This CDR3 has 15 residues. The DNA for the CDR3 is TGTGCCAGCAGTACGGGACTAGAGAACACCGGGGAGCTGTTTTTT. Amino acids: CASSTGLENTGELFF.

This clone has more than one count but fewer than ten. The chain recombines TRBV15 with TRBJ2-7; D unresolved. Germline V lookup: CDR1 LNHNV, CDR2 YYDKDF (reference sequence). The germline V and J ends were trimmed by 0 bases and 0 bases, with 12 bases remaining between them. The CDR3 covers 16 residues. The CDR3 reads CATSRDSTFSSYEQYF. The CDR3 coding sequence is TGTGCCACCAGCAGAGATTCAACTTTTAGCTCCTACGAGCAGTACTTC.

This chain links TRBV11-1 with TRBJ1-3; tentative D call: TRBD1 (6 bases). Germline CDR1 is SGHAT and CDR2 is FQDESV (reference sequence). The germline V and J ends were trimmed by 5 bases and 0 bases, with 11 bases remaining between them. The CDR3 covers 15 residues. The CDR3 here is CASSRRGYSGNTIYF. The CDR3 nucleotides are TGTGCCAGCAGCCGCAGGGGCTACTCTGGAAACACCATATATTTT.